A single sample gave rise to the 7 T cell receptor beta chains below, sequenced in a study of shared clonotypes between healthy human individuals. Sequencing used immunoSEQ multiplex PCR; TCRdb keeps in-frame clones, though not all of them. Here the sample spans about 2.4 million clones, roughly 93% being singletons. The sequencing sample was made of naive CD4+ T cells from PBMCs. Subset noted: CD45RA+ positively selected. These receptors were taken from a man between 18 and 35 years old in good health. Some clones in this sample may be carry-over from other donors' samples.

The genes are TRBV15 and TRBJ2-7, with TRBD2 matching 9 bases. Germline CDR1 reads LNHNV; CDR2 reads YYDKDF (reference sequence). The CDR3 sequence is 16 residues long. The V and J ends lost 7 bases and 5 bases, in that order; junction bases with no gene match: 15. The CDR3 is CATTNSWREGQNEQYF. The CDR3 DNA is TGTGCCACCACCAACTCCTGGCGGGAGGGCCAGAACGAGCAGTACTTC.

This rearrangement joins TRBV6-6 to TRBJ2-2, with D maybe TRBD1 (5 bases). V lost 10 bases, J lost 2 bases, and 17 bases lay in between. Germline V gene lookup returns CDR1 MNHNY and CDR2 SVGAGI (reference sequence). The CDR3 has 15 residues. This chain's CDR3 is CATRIRGQNTGELFF. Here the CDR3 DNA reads TGTGCCACTCGTATCAGAGGACAAAACACCGGGGAGCTGTTTTTT.

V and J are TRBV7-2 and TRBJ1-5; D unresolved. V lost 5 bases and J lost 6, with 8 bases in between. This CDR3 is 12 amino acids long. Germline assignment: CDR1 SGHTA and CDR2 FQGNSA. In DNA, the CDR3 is TGTGCCAGCAGCCCGATAGGTCAGCCCCAGCATTTT. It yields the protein CASSPIGQPQHF. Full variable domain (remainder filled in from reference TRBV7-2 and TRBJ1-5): GAGVSQSPSNKVTEKGKDVELRCDPISGHTALYWYRQSLGQGLEFLIYFQGNSAPDKSGLPSDRFSAERTGGSVSTLTIQRTQQEDSAVYLCASSPIGQPQHFGDGTRLSIL.

CDR3 coding DNA: TGTGCCAGCAGTAGGGACTTGCCCTACGAGCAGTACTTC. It codes for CASSRDLPYEQYF. The chain recombines TRBV6-1 with TRBJ2-7; tentatively, D is TRBD2 (6 bases). The CDR3 sequence is 13 residues long. Trimming stripped 5 bases from V and 2 bases from J, with 10 bases between. Per germline, CDR1 MNHNS and CDR2 SASEGT.

This CDR3 is CASRGGGLQPQHF. The CDR3 nucleotides are TGTGCCAGCAGGGGAGGGGGGCTTCAGCCCCAGCATTTT. The chain combines TRBV2 with TRBJ1-5, with D possibly matching TRBD1 (6 bases). The CDR3 covers 13 residues. Trimming stripped 6 bases from V and 6 bases from J, with 12 bases between. CDR1 SNHLY and CDR2 FYNNEI come from the germline V gene.

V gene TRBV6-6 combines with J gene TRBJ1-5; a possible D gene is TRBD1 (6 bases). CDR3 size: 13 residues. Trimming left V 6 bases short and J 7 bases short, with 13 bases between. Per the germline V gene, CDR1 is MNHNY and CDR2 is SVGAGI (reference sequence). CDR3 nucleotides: TGTGCCAGCAGCCGTCTACAGGGACAGCCCCAGCATTTT. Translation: CASSRLQGQPQHF.

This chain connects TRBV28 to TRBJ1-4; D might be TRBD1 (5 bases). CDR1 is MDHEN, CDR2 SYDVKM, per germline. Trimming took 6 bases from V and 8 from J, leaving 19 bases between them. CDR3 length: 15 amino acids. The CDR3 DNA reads TGTGCCAGCAGCCGAGGGGCCAGGAGAAGCGAAAAACTGTTTTTT. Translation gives CASSRGARRSEKLFF. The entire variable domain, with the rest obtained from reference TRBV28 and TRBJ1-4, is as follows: DVKVTQSSRYLVKRTGEKVFLECVQDMDHENMFWYRQDPGLGLRLIYFSYDVKMKEKGDIPEGYSVSREKKERFSLILESASTNQTSMYLCASSRGARRSEKLFFGSGTQLSVL.